The T cell receptor beta chain described here comes from a study of control samples from healthy donors and cancer patients. The germline V gene encodes CDR1 SGDLS and CDR2 YYNGEE. The CDR3 length is 12 residues. V lost 0 bases to trimming and J lost 5 bases, with 6 bases between them. The method was immunoSEQ multiplex PCR; TCRdb's version includes in-frame clones alone and lacks a portion of them. The data contain around 120,000 clones, 88% of them singletons. The sample was blood. The rearrangement links TRBV9 to TRBJ2-7; D is possibly TRBD2 (5 bases). The receptor's source is a man aged 35 to 55 in good health. This CDR3 reads CASSVEEDEQYF. The CDR3 region has the DNA TGTGCCAGCAGCGTAGAGGAGGACGAGCAGTACTTC.